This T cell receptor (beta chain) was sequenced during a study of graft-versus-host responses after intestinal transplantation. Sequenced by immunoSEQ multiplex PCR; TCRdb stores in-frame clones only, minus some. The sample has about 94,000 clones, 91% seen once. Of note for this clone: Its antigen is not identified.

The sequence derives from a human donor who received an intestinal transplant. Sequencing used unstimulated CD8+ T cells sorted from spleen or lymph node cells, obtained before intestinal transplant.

CDR3 in amino acids: CASSAGPGRLYGYTF. For the CDR3, the DNA is TGTGCCAGCAGCGCGGGGCCCGGTCGGCTCTATGGCTACACCTTC. This chain links TRBV7-9 with TRBJ1-2; weak D call: TRBD1 (5 bases). CDR3 size: 15 residues. Trimming took off 5 bases at V and 4 bases at J, with 17 bases between the two ends. Germline CDR1 SEHNR, CDR2 FQNEAQ (reference sequence).